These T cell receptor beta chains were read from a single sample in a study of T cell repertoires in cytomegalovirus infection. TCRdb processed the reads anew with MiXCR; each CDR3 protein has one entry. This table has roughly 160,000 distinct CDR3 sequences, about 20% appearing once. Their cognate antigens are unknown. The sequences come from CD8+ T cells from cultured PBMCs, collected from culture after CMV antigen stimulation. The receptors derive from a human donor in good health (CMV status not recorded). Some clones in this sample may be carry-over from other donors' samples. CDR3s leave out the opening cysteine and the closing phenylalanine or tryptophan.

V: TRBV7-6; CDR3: ASSSAPSYEQY
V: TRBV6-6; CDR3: ASSYSAAEFLLAKNIQY
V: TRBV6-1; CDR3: ASSEYYEAF
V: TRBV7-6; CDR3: ASSPNRGTYLNPGNTIY
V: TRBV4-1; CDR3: ASSQGTSGGSGTQY
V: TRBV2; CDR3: ASTGQVPSYEQY
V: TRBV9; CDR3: ASSVSGGATDTQY
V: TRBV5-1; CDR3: ASSPGRTGDPPANVLT
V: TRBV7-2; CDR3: ASSPGNLEQY
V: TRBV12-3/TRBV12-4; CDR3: ASNFLPGLAEETQY
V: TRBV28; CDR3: ASTFSPNTEAF
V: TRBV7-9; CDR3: ASSSSERSTDTQY
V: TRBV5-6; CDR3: ASSFSGDAYEQY
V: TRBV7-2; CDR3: ASGAGGAWYNEQF
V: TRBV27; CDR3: ASSLKVEGQLNTEAF
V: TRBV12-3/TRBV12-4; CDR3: ASSLGGVNQPQH
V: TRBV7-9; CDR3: ASHAGVNTEAF
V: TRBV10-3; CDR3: AIRNNTPTGYNYGYT
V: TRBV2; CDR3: ASSLTGTMADSPLH
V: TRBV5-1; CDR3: ASSANRDGYT
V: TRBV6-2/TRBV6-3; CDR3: ASSSPGRTSTDTQY
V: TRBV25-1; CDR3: ASRETHEQF
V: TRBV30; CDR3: AWSVRQGNQPQH
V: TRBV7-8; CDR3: ASSLIGDRGEGYT
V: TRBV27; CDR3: ASSLPLAGRTYEQY
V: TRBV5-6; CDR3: ASRDLGVSSYNEQF